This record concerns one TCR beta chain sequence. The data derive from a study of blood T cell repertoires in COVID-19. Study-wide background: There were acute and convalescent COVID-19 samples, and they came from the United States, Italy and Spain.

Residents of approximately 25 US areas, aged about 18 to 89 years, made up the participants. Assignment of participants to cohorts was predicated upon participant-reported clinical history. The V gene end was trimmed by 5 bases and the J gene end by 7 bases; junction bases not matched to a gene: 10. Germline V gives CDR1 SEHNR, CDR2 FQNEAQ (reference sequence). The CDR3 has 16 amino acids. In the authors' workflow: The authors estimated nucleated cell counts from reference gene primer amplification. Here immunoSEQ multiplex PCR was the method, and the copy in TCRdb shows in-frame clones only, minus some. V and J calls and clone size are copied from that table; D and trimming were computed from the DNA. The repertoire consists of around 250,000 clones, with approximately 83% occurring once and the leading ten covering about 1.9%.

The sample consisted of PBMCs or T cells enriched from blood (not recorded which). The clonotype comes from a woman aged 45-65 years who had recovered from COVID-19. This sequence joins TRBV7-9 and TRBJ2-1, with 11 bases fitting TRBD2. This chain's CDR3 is CASSRVSGRAGNEQFF. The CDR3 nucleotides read TGTGCCAGCAGCCGAGTTAGCGGGAGGGCCGGGAATGAGCAGTTCTTC.